Below, one TCR beta chain is given with its context. The target antigen is unknown. This sample stems from a study of radiotherapy plus CTLA-4 blockade in lung cancer. Findings and caveats of the study: In blood, after radiotherapy plus ipilimumab, tumor-derived TCR clones expanded.

The V end lost 5 bases, the J end lost 1 base, and 12 bases lay between the germline ends. The CDR3 runs to 14 residues. CDR1 KGHSH and CDR2 LQKENI come from the germline V gene. CTLA-4 blockade with ipilimumab, together with focal radiation, was given to patients with chemo-refractory metastatic non-small-cell lung cancer. Repertoires were generated with immunoSEQ multiplex PCR, while TCRdb's copy carries only in-frame clones and drops some. The data show 25,000 to 35,000 clones, 65% to 80% seen once. The TCR sequence derives from a human donor with non-small cell lung cancer who had stable disease on radiotherapy plus ipilimumab. This specimen consisted of peripheral blood, obtained from a patient treated with radiotherapy plus ipilimumab. The chain is built from TRBV18 and TRBJ2-7, with D tentatively TRBD1 (5 bases). Here the CDR3 DNA reads TGTGCCAGCTCAAGGGCAGGGCCTTCCTACGAGCAGTACTTC. Protein sequence: CASSRAGPSYEQYF. Variable domain in full (rest from reference TRBV18 and TRBJ2-7): NAGVMQNPRHLVRRRGQEARLRCSPMKGHSHVYWYRQLPEEGLKFMVYLQKENIIDESGMPKERFSAEFPKEGPSILRIQQVVRGDSAAYFCASSRAGPSYEQYFGPGTRLTVT.